Sequencing of this TCR beta chain was carried out in a study of OX40 agonist ivuxolimab in advanced cancers. The wider study: Previous treatment with anti-PD-1, anti-PD-L1 or anti-CTLA-4 therapy was allowed; over 35% had received some. Three patients, one with hepatocellular carcinoma and two with cutaneous melanoma, achieved partial responses.

Trimming cost V 5 bases and J 5 bases, with 15 bases left between them. This CDR3 is built from 15 residues. Germline loops: CDR1 KGHSH, CDR2 LQKENI. The assay was immunoSEQ multiplex PCR, and TCRdb's table has in-frame clones only and misses some. The table includes 57,000 or so clones, 86% detected once. The specimen was CD4+ or CD8+ T cells sorted from blood, collected in a trial of the OX40 agonist ivuxolimab. The chain carries TRBV18 and TRBJ2-2; a possible D gene is TRBD2 (5 bases). This TCR was sampled from an adult with an advanced solid tumor such as melanoma, head and neck, liver or kidney cancer. The CDR3 DNA follows: TGTGCCAGCTCATTTGAGAGGTCGGGGACCGGGGAGCTGTTTTTT. Its protein product is CASSFERSGTGELFF. The whole variable domain, remainder taken from reference TRBV18 and TRBJ2-2, is NAGVMQNPRHLVRRRGQEARLRCSPMKGHSHVYWYRQLPEEGLKFMVYLQKENIIDESGMPKERFSAEFPKEGPSILRIQQVVRGDSAAYFCASSFERSGTGELFFGEGSRLTVL.